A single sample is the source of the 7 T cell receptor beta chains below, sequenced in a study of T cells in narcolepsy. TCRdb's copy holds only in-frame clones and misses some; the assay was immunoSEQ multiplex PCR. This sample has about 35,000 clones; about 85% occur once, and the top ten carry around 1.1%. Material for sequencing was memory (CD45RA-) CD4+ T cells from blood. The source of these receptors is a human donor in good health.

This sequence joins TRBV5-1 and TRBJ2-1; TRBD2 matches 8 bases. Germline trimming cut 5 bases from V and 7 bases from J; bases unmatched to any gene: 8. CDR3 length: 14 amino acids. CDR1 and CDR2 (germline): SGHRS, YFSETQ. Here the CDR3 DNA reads TGCGCCAGCAGTTTCACTAGCGGAGGAAATGAGCAGTTCTTC. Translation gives CASSFTSGGNEQFF.

Here the CDR3 DNA reads TGTGCCAGCTCACCACGGGGGATCCAGGGTGGGGAGCAGTACTTC. It codes for CASSPRGIQGGEQYF. The chain links TRBV18 to TRBJ2-7; possibly TRBD1 or TRBD2 for D (5 bases each). The CDR3 is made up of 15 amino acids. Deletions cut 1 base from V and 7 bases from J, with 17 bases between. CDR1 and CDR2 (germline): KGHSH, LQKENI.

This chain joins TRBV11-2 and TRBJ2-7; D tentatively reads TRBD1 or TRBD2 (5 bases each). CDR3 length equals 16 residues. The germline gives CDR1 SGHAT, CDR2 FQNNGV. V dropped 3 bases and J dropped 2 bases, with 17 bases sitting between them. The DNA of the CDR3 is TGTGCCAGCAGCTTCGATTCCGGGACGCACACCTACGAGCAGTACTTC. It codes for CASSFDSGTHTYEQYF.

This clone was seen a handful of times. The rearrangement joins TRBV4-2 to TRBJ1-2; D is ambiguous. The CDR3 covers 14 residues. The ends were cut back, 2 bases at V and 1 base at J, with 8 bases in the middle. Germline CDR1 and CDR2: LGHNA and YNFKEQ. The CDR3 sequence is CASSQSSFNYGYTF. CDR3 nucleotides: TGTGCCAGCAGCCAATCCTCCTTTAACTATGGCTACACCTTC.

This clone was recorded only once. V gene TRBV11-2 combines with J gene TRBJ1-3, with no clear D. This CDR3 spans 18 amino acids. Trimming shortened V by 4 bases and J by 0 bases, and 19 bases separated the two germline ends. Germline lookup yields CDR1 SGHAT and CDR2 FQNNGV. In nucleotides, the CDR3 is TGTGCCAGCAGCTCTTTATTCCAATTCCTGCTCTCTGGAAACACCATATATTTT. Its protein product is CASSSLFQFLLSGNTIYF.

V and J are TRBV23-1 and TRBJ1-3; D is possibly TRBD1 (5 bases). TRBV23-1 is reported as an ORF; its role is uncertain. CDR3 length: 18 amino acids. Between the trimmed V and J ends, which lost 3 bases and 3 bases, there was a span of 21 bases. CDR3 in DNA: TGCGCCAGCAGTCACCCTTCGAGGGGAGGACTCCGTGGAAACACCATATATTTT. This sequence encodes CASSHPSRGGLRGNTIYF.

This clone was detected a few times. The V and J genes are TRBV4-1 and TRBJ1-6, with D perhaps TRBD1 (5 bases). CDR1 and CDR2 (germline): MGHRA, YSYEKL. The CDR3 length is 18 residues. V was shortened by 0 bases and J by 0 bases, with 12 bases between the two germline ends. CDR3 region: CASSQDRGESSYNSPLHF. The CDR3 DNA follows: TGCGCCAGCAGCCAAGATCGGGGGGAGAGCTCCTATAATTCACCCCTCCACTTT.